This is a list of T cell receptor beta chains from one sample in a study of tumor-infiltrating lymphocytes in localized non-small cell lung cancer. The table came from immunoSEQ multiplex PCR; TCRdb's copy has only in-frame clones and leaves some out. In the table there are 12,000 to 15,000 clones, approximately 71% of which are singletons. Sequencing input: uninvolved lung tissue not adjacent to the tumor. These receptors came from a human donor with non-small cell lung cancer. Each CDR3 is given with its conserved first and last residue. D genes are given only for firm matches. Size values are once, few and many counts, or a class for expanded clones, and some rows have none.

CDR3 length | J gene | V gene | D gene | clone size | CDR3 protein | CDR3 DNA
15 | TRBJ1-2 | TRBV19 | NA | NA | CASSPGTAPPYGYTF | TGTGCCAGTAGTCCGGGGACTGCCCCACCCTATGGCTACACCTTC
12 | TRBJ1-2 | TRBV6-1 | NA | NA | CASSPRTEGYTF | TGTGCCAGCAGCCCGAGGACAGAAGGCTACACCTTC
15 | TRBJ2-7 | TRBV7-2 | TRBD1 | NA | CASSSWDSDSYEQYF | TGTGCCAGCAGCTCCTGGGACAGCGATTCCTACGAGCAGTACTTC
15 | TRBJ2-7 | TRBV5-1 | TRBD1 | NA | CASSDGQGWAYEQYF | TGCGCCAGCAGCGACGGACAGGGCTGGGCCTACGAGCAGTACTTC
12 | TRBJ2-5 | TRBV29-1 | NA | NA | CSVGTGEETQYF | TGCAGCGTTGGTACAGGAGAAGAGACCCAGTACTTC
12 | TRBJ1-2 | TRBV11-2 | NA | few | CASSLENYGYTF | TGTGCCAGCAGCCTCGAGAACTATGGCTACACCTTC
14 | TRBJ2-3 | TRBV19 | TRBD1 | NA | CATQKQGVGDTQYF | TGTGCCACTCAAAAGCAGGGGGTTGGGGATACGCAGTATTTT
16 | TRBJ2-2 | TRBV4-2 | NA | once | CASSQVGLADTGELFF | TGTGCCAGCAGCCAAGTGGGGCTAGCAGACACCGGGGAGCTGTTTTTT
15 | TRBJ1-1 | TRBV7-9 | NA | NA | CASSPLDRYDTEAFF | TGTGCCAGCAGCCCCCTCGACCGGTACGACACTGAAGCTTTCTTT
16 | TRBJ1-5 | TRBV2 | NA | NA | CASRLMPGAAGQPQHF | TGTGCCAGCAGGCTAATGCCAGGGGCCGCGGGGCAGCCCCAGCATTTT
15 | TRBJ2-7 | TRBV30 | TRBD1 | NA | CACTTGQGGSREQYF | TGTGCCTGCACAACCGGACAGGGTGGTTCCCGTGAGCAGTACTTC
17 | TRBJ2-1 | TRBV4-3 | NA | NA | CASSQDVAGALYNEQFF | TGCGCCAGCAGCCAAGATGTCGCGGGCGCCTTATACAATGAGCAGTTCTTC
13 | TRBJ2-1 | TRBV27 | NA | few | CASRAHRYNEQFF | TGTGCCAGCAGAGCACACCGCTACAATGAGCAGTTCTTC
14 | TRBJ1-2 | TRBV28 | TRBD1 | NA | CASRTGGGYYGYTF | TGTGCCAGCAGAACAGGGGGCGGATACTATGGCTACACCTTC
15 | TRBJ2-1 | TRBV7-7 | NA | NA | CASSAGPRGANEQFF | TGTGCCAGCAGCGCGGGACCCCGAGGGGCGAATGAGCAGTTCTTC
12 | TRBJ2-3 | TRBV7-3 | NA | NA | CASSFGTDTQYF | TGTGCCAGCAGCTTTGGCACAGATACGCAGTATTTT
10 | TRBJ2-3 | TRBV29-1 | NA | few | CSVGPRTQYF | TGCAGCGTTGGGCCAAGGACGCAGTATTTT
15 | TRBJ1-5 | TRBV6-5 | NA | once | CASRAGTASNQPQHF | TGTGCCAGCAGAGCCGGGACGGCTAGCAATCAGCCCCAGCATTTT
13 | TRBJ2-3 | TRBV7-2 | NA | NA | CASSSLTEDTQYF | TGTGCCAGCAGCTCCCTGACGGAGGATACGCAGTATTTT
14 | TRBJ1-2 | TRBV6-5 | TRBD1 | few | CASSYSFTGGGYTF | TGTGCCAGCAGTTACTCGTTTACAGGGGGTGGCTACACCTTC
15 | TRBJ1-3 | TRBV18 | TRBD1 | NA | CASSPQGADGNTIYF | TGTGCCAGCTCACCACAGGGGGCAGATGGAAACACCATATATTTT
17 | TRBJ1-1 | TRBV10-3 | NA | NA | CAISESRGSNMNTEAFF | TGTGCCATCAGTGAGTCCCGGGGCAGCAACATGAACACTGAAGCTTTCTTT
13 | TRBJ1-1 | TRBV7-2 | NA | NA | CASSLDRNTEAFF | TGTGCCAGCAGCCTAGACAGGAACACTGAAGCTTTCTTT
13 | TRBJ2-1 | TRBV5-1 | NA | medium-sized | CASSPGSYNEQFF | TGCGCCAGCAGCCCTGGCTCCTACAATGAGCAGTTCTTC
14 | TRBJ2-7 | TRBV2 | NA | NA | CASSDSAARFEQYF | TGTGCCAGCAGTGATTCTGCGGCTAGGTTTGAGCAGTACTTC
16 | TRBJ2-1 | TRBV7-9 | TRBD2 | once | CASSLATSGRYNEQFF | TGTGCCAGCAGCTTAGCCACTAGCGGGAGGTACAATGAGCAGTTCTTC
14 | TRBJ2-1 | TRBV27 | NA | NA | CASSFGDSYNEQFF | TGTGCCAGCAGTTTCGGGGACTCCTACAATGAGCAGTTCTTC
16 | TRBJ2-1 | TRBV29-1 | TRBD2 | NA | CSGIPGTSGGYNEQFF | TGCAGCGGAATCCCCGGGACTAGCGGGGGCTACAATGAGCAGTTCTTC
14 | TRBJ2-7 | TRBV9 | NA | NA | CASSVDPGAYEQYF | TGTGCCAGCAGCGTAGATCCAGGGGCCTACGAGCAGTACTTC
12 | TRBJ1-5 | TRBV29-1 | TRBD1 | NA | CSVRTGDQPQHF | TGCAGCGTTCGGACAGGGGATCAGCCCCAGCATTTT
15 | TRBJ2-3 | TRBV5-4 | TRBD2 | NA | CASTPLAGGQDTQYF | TGTGCCAGCACCCCTCTAGCGGGAGGGCAAGATACGCAGTATTTT
12 | TRBJ1-1 | TRBV12-5 | NA | NA | CASGFSNTEAFF | TGTGCTAGTGGTTTCTCGAACACTGAAGCTTTCTTT
14 | TRBJ2-7 | TRBV11-2 | NA | NA | CASSLERVGYEQYF | TGTGCCAGCAGCTTAGAGCGGGTTGGTTACGAGCAGTACTTC
15 | TRBJ2-7 | TRBV28 | NA | NA | CASSLRGSVSYEQYF | TGTGCCAGCAGTTTACGAGGGAGTGTCTCCTACGAGCAGTACTTC
12 | TRBJ2-5 | TRBV28 | NA | once | CASSLLRGKQYF | TGTGCCAGCAGTTTATTGCGAGGGAAGCAGTACTTC
13 | TRBJ1-2 | TRBV6-5 | NA | NA | CASRPTEPYGYTF | TGTGCCAGCAGACCGACAGAGCCCTATGGCTACACCTTC
16 | TRBJ2-1 | TRBV27 | NA | few | CASQTWLVGAYNEQFF | TGTGCCAGCCAAACGTGGCTAGTAGGGGCCTACAATGAGCAGTTCTTC
15 | TRBJ1-5 | TRBV6-5 | NA | NA | CASSASFTGNQPQHF | TGTGCCAGCAGCGCCTCTTTCACCGGAAATCAGCCCCAGCATTTT
15 | TRBJ1-5 | TRBV4-1 | NA | NA | CASSQVNTLNQPQHF | TGCGCCAGCAGCCAAGTTAACACCTTAAATCAGCCCCAGCATTTT
14 | TRBJ1-6 | TRBV7-2 | TRBD1 | few | CAGGQAAYNSPLHF | TGTGCCGGAGGACAGGCGGCCTATAATTCACCCCTCCACTTT
16 | TRBJ2-3 | TRBV9 | TRBD1 | NA | CASSPRTGGFTDTQYF | TGTGCCAGCAGCCCCCGGACAGGGGGATTCACAGATACGCAGTATTTT
13 | TRBJ1-2 | TRBV7-2 | NA | once | CASSPDGTYGYTF | TGTGCCAGCAGCCCGGACGGCACCTATGGCTACACCTTC
17 | TRBJ2-2 | TRBV11-1 | NA | NA | CASSLVRSVFQRGELFF | TGTGCCAGCAGCTTAGTCCGGTCGGTTTTCCAACGCGGGGAGCTGTTTTTT
15 | TRBJ2-7 | TRBV7-3 | NA | few | CASSPYGGANNEQYF | TGTGCCAGCAGCCCCTATGGCGGGGCCAACAACGAGCAGTACTTC
14 | TRBJ2-3 | TRBV30 | NA | NA | CAWRAFWGTDTQYF | TGTGCCTGGAGGGCCTTTTGGGGCACAGATACGCAGTATTTT